This T cell receptor (beta chain) was found in a study of blood T cell repertoires in COVID-19. About the study: Spain, Italy and the United States supplied samples that represented acute and convalescent COVID-19.

The CDR3 is 16 amino acids. V was shortened by 2 bases and J by 3 bases, with 14 bases between the two germline ends. Germline CDR1 and CDR2: LNHDA and SQIVND (reference sequence). In the original workflow: Counts of nucleated cells, estimated from reference gene primer amplification, were obtained. Clones were sequenced by immunoSEQ multiplex PCR, and TCRdb holds only the in-frame ones, with some missing. V and J calls and clone size are copied from that table; D and trimming were computed from the DNA. The data hold 45,000 or so clones, with 85% to 90% observed a single time. Material for sequencing was peripheral blood. The TCR comes from an older man with acute or convalescent COVID-19. The chain employs TRBV19 and TRBJ1-5; D remains unclear. Here the CDR3 DNA reads TGTGCCAGTAGTATAAGCAAGCGGGCAGACAATCAGCCCCAGCATTTT. Translation: CASSISKRADNQPQHF. The complete variable domain, with remaining parts taken from reference TRBV19 and TRBJ1-5, reads DGGITQSPKYLFRKEGQNVTLSCEQNLNHDAMYWYRQDPGQGLRLIYYSQIVNDFQKGDIAEGYSVSREKKESFPLTVTSAQKNPTAFYLCASSISKRADNQPQHFGDGTRLSIL.